Sequencing of this T cell receptor beta chain was carried out in a study of blood T cells in healthy people across ages. Study-level background: T cells yielded about one barcoded beta molecule per two cells through template switching. Whole-study results and caveats: Nothing was known about donor CMV status, and this possibly confounded expanded clonotype changes.

Each individual donor underwent a draw of approximately 10 milliliters of peripheral blood. This clonotype has a count of ten or more. Its antigen is currently unknown. Primed by a sample-barcoded 5' primer and a J-beta primer mix, a second PCR proceeded for about 6 to 11 cycles. From the 5' RACE reads, TCRdb called clonotypes with MiXCR, one entry per CDR3 protein. The repertoire includes roughly 500,000 distinct CDR3 sequences, 25% to 30% of them detected once, and about 18% sits in the top ten. Losses at the gene ends were 7 bases for V and 11 bases for J; bases not matched to a gene: 11. Per the germline V gene, CDR1 is SQVTM and CDR2 is ANQGSEA. The CDR3 spans 12 residues.

The chain links TRBV29-1 to TRBJ2-5; 9 bases align to TRBD1. The receptor comes from a woman in her seventies in good health. The sequenced sample was blood. This CDR3 is CSAGTGTNEQYF. The CDR3 nucleotides read TGCAGCGCTGGGACAGGGACTAATGAGCAGTACTTC.